This TCR beta chain derives from a study of post-analysis software for immune sequencing data. This CDR3 comprises 15 residues. The V end lost 4 bases, the J end lost 0 bases, and 11 bases lay between the germline ends. From germline, CDR1 is SGHRS and CDR2 YFSETQ. On this clonotype: Its cognate antigen is unknown.

Unique molecular identifiers had been added to the TCR beta cDNA libraries. TCRdb re-analysed the PCR reads in MiXCR, keeping a single row per CDR3 protein. The table has about 820,000 distinct CDR3 sequences, around 53% seen once; the top ten hold under 6%. Points from the study as a whole: Patients with multiple sclerosis recorded significantly lower normalized Chao1 diversity than controls, the study found. Included in a set of about five TRBV segments more frequent in patients than controls were TRBV5-6, TRBV5-1 and TRBV20-1.

This receptor was obtained from a girl aged 5-17 years with multiple sclerosis. The chain carries TRBV5-1 and TRBJ2-1; D is possibly TRBD1 (6 bases). The sequenced sample consisted of blood. The CDR3 reads CASSTGHSSYNEQFF. In DNA form, the CDR3 reads TGCGCCAGCAGCACGGGACACAGCTCCTACAATGAGCAGTTCTTC. Full variable domain (missing parts from reference TRBV5-1 and TRBJ2-1): KAGVTQTPRYLIKTRGQQVTLSCSPISGHRSVSWYQQTPGQGLQFLFEYFSETQRNKGNFPGRFSGRQFSNSRSEMNVSTLELGDSALYLCASSTGHSSYNEQFFGPGTRLTVL.